The clone carrying this T cell receptor (beta chain) came up many times. Its antigen is not known. Described time point: newly diagnosed GD, antithyroid drugs for less than 3 months. Isolated PBMC RNA provided the starting material for the TCR library. Graves' disease diagnosis was established per American Thyroid Association guidelines. Combining iRepertoire HTBI primers with Arm-PCR of CDR3 regions, the authors built TCR beta libraries. Per the original data handling: Detected in the samples were over 60 TRBV and 12 to 15 TRBJ segments. TCRdb redid the calling of the multiplex PCR reads with MiXCR, one entry per CDR3 protein. These V and J calls derive from TCRdb rather than the authors' analysis. The data contain about 370,000 distinct CDR3 sequences, roughly 16% of them seen just once; the ten biggest clones take up around a fifth. The sample comes from a study of regulatory T cells in long-lasting Graves disease.

CDR3 length equals 14 residues. Germline lookup yields CDR1 DFQATT and CDR2 SNEGSKA (reference sequence). V was pared by 5 bases and J by 1 base, with 12 bases between. Study observations and caveats: Limited sample numbers may have lowered accuracy. It was in persistent disease that TRBV28, TRBJ1-2 and TRBJ2-5 were favored.

The clonotype originates from a female donor with Graves disease. The input for sequencing was peripheral blood mononuclear cells (PBMCs), taken at new diagnosis, from a patient treated with antithyroid drugs. The V and J genes are TRBV20-1 and TRBJ1-5; no clear D. CDR3: CSAPPVASNQPQHF. The CDR3 bases are TGCAGTGCTCCCCCAGTGGCCAGCAATCAGCCCCAGCATTTT.